This TCR beta chain is drawn from a study of monozygotic twins with inflammatory bowel disease. Study observations and caveats: Among patients, repertoires may have gained variability from differing immunosuppressive treatments.

For every sample, eight separate reactions were used to make cDNA. Molecular identifiers with 6-nucleotide sample barcodes were added during cDNA synthesis via template switching. Both the TCRalpha cDNA and the TCRbeta cDNA were taken through two nested PCRs, lasting roughly 16 and 10 cycles. TCRdb reprocessed the 5' RACE reads and keeps a single row for each CDR3 protein, giving no DNA. The data show hundreds of thousands of distinct CDR3 sequences, and the top ten clones hold more than 2%. CDR3 length equals 15 residues. Germline CDR1 DFQATT, CDR2 SNEGSKA (reference sequence). As regards this clonotype: Antigen unknown.

The clonotype was recovered from a human donor with ulcerative colitis or Crohn's disease, or a healthy co-twin of an affected twin (not recorded which). The sequencing sample was made of blood. This chain connects TRBV20-1 to TRBJ1-6. The CDR3 sequence is CSARDGALGDSPLHF.